Listed here are 15 T cell receptor beta chains from one sample, sequenced in a study of T cell responses to AZD1222 COVID-19 vaccine. Only in-frame clones appear in the TCRdb table, and some are missing; sequencing was by immunoSEQ multiplex PCR. The repertoire holds 150,000 or so clones, with 70% to 90% as singletons. The source material was peripheral blood, sampled on day 0 of AZD1222 vaccination. Receptors were obtained from an adult in good health.

The chain combines TRBV5-1 with TRBJ1-1, with TRBD1 matching 9 bases. The J segment lost 4 bases and the V segment lost 1 base, leaving 8 bases of the junction unmatched. The CDR3 has 16 amino acids. CDR1 is SGHRS, CDR2 YFSETQ, per germline. The CDR3 DNA sequence: TGCGCCAGCAGCTTGACAGGGGGCAGACGGGGCACTGAAGCTTTCTTT. As protein: CASSLTGGRRGTEAFF.

This chain links TRBV7-2 with TRBJ2-7, with a tentative D call TRBD1 (6 bases). Trimming removed 5 bases at V and 6 bases at J, with 17 bases between. This CDR3 region has 14 residues. In germline, CDR1 is SGHTA, CDR2 FQGNSA. The CDR3 DNA reads TGTGCCAGCAGCCTCCCACAGGGTATGGGCGAGCAGTACTTC. Amino acids: CASSLPQGMGEQYF.

The rearrangement uses TRBV5-1 and TRBJ1-2; tentatively, D is TRBD1 (5 bases). The germline gives CDR1 SGHRS, CDR2 YFSETQ. V was cut by 4 bases and J by 4 bases, with 23 bases left in between. CDR3 length equals 17 residues. CDR3 sequence reads: CASSPEFGAAAFYGYTF. The CDR3 DNA reads as TGCGCCAGCAGCCCCGAGTTTGGGGCAGCAGCCTTCTATGGCTACACCTTC.

In DNA form, the CDR3 reads TGTGCCAGCAGTTACTCTACAGGCGGAAATGGCTACACCTTC. It encodes CASSYSTGGNGYTF. The chain carries TRBV6-5 and TRBJ1-2, with a possible D match to TRBD1 (5 bases). The germline CDR1 and CDR2 sequences are MNHEY and SVGAGI. The length of the CDR3 is 14 residues. The V end lost 0 bases, the J end lost 6 bases, and 11 bases lay between the germline ends.

The chain employs TRBV7-8 and TRBJ2-1, with D possibly matching TRBD2 (6 bases). Germline-derived CDR1 and CDR2 are SGHVS and FQNEAQ. This CDR3 has 13 amino acids. Trimming removed 5 bases from V and 7 bases from J, with 12 bases in between. CDR3 DNA: TGTGCCAGCAGCCTGGTAGCGGCTAATGAGCAGTTCTTC. Its protein is CASSLVAANEQFF.

In its sample, this clone was seen a few times. The chain is built from TRBV6-2 or TRBV6-3 and TRBJ1-1, with D perhaps TRBD1 (5 bases). Germline V gene sequence: CDR1 MNHEY, CDR2 SVGEGT. Between the trimmed V and J ends, which lost 6 bases and 0 bases, there was a span of 17 bases. CDR3 length: 16 amino acids. The CDR3 here is CASSPWEGWLNTEAFF. The DNA for the CDR3 is TGTGCCAGCAGCCCGTGGGAGGGGTGGCTGAACACTGAAGCTTTCTTT.

The chain uses TRBV19 and TRBJ2-2, with D perhaps matching TRBD1 (6 bases). The CDR3 contains 16 residues. CDR1 and CDR2 from the germline V gene are LNHDA and SQIVND (reference sequence). Trimming shortened V by 3 bases and J by 5 bases, and 16 bases separated the two germline ends. The CDR3 here is CASSIGLGARTGELFF. CDR3 sequence (DNA): TGTGCCAGTAGTATCGGGTTGGGGGCAAGGACCGGGGAGCTGTTTTTT.

The rearrangement links TRBV7-3 to TRBJ2-5; D is unresolved. Looked up from germline, CDR1 is SGHTA and CDR2 is FQGTGA. Trimming took 0 bases from V and 2 from J, leaving 4 bases between them. The CDR3 extends over 13 amino acids. The CDR3 coding sequence is TGTGCCAGCAGCTTAACTCCGCAAGAGACCCAGTACTTC. Encoded protein: CASSLTPQETQYF.

V gene TRBV15 combines with J gene TRBJ2-1, with no clear D. From germline, CDR1 is LNHNV and CDR2 YYDKDF (reference sequence). The CDR3 extends over 15 amino acids. Trimming stripped 4 bases from V and 4 bases from J, with 14 bases between. The CDR3 reads CATSTGLQKYNEQFF. As DNA, the CDR3 is TGTGCCACCAGCACAGGTCTACAAAAGTACAATGAGCAGTTCTTC.

Only a few counts were recorded for this clone. V usage is TRBV2 and J usage is TRBJ1-2; D is perhaps TRBD1 (6 bases). V lost 8 bases and J lost 2, with 18 bases in between. The CDR3 is 15 residues long. Germline-derived CDR1 and CDR2 are SNHLY and FYNNEI. CDR3 sequence reads: CASGRVGGLNYGYTF. In nucleotides, the CDR3 is TGTGCCAGCGGCCGGGTCGGGGGCTTAAACTATGGCTACACCTTC.

The V call is TRBV9, the J call TRBJ2-1, with 10 nucleotides matching TRBD2. V lost 2 bases to trimming and J lost 2 bases; unmatched junction nucleotides: 1. Germline V gene lookup returns CDR1 SGDLS and CDR2 YYNGEE. This CDR3 has 15 amino acids. The CDR3 coding sequence is TGTGCCAGCAGCGTCACTAGCGGGGCCTACAATGAGCAGTTCTTC. Translated: CASSVTSGAYNEQFF.

V usage is TRBV30 and J usage is TRBJ2-7; D uncertain. The CDR3 has 12 amino acids. Germline CDR1 GTSNPN, CDR2 SVGIG (reference sequence). V was cut by 4 bases and J by 2 bases, with 9 bases left in between. The DNA of the CDR3 is TGTGCCTGGATTTCTGGGGCCTACGAGCAGTACTTC. Translation: CAWISGAYEQYF. Combining the CDR3 with reference TRBV30 and TRBJ2-7 gives the whole variable domain SQTIHQWPATLVQPVGSPLSLECTVEGTSNPNLYWYRQAAGRGLQLLFYSVGIGQISSEVPQNLSASRPQDRQFILSSKKLLLSDSGFYLCAWISGAYEQYFGPGTRLTVT.

The V gene is TRBV6-5, the J gene TRBJ2-1, with 8 bases that match TRBD2. V shed 7 bases and J 6 bases; nucleotides not matched to a gene: 11. The CDR3 extends over 15 amino acids. Germline V gene lookup returns CDR1 MNHEY and CDR2 SVGAGI. The CDR3 protein is CASKFGTRGPNEQFF. The CDR3 bases are TGTGCCAGCAAGTTTGGGACTAGGGGCCCCAATGAGCAGTTCTTC.

The chain carries TRBV28 and TRBJ1-1; TRBD1 aligns across 7 bases. Germline assignment: CDR1 MDHEN and CDR2 SYDVKM. This CDR3 is built from 14 residues. Unmatched junction bases numbered 5, after V lost 6 bases and J lost 1 base. The CDR3 loop is CASSPWDRNTEAFF. The CDR3 DNA is TGTGCCAGCAGCCCCTGGGACAGGAACACTGAAGCTTTCTTT.

The CDR3 is CASSTQAGTSGETQYF. The CDR3 nucleotides read TGTGCCAGTAGTACCCAGGCCGGGACTAGCGGGGAGACCCAGTACTTC. The chain has TRBV19 and TRBJ2-5; 12 bases line up with TRBD2. Looked up from germline, CDR1 is LNHDA and CDR2 is SQIVND (reference sequence). J gave up 5 bases and V 4 bases, and 8 bases lay outside the gene matches. The CDR3 has 16 residues.